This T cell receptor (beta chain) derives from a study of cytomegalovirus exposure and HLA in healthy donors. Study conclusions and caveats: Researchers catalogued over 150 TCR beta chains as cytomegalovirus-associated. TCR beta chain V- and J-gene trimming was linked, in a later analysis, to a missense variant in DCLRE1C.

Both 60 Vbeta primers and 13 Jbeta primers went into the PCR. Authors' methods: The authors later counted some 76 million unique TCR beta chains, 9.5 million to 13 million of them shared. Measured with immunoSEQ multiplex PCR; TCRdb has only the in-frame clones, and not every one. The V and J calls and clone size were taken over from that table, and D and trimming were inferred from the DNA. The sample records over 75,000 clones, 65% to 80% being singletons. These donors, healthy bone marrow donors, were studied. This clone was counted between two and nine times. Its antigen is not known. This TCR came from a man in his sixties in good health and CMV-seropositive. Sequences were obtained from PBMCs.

CDR3 sequence reads: CASSYSRLLSGNTIYF. CDR3 coding DNA: TGTGCCAGCAGTTACTCGAGACTACTCTCTGGAAACACCATATATTTT. The V call is TRBV6-5, the J call TRBJ1-3; no firm D call. Germline-derived CDR1 and CDR2 are MNHEY and SVGAGI. The germline V and J ends were trimmed by 0 bases and 0 bases, with 9 bases remaining between them. The CDR3 consists of 16 residues.